This TCR beta chain was captured by sequencing in a study of neurological immune-mediated disorders (dated by TCRdb to about 2019). In the study overall: Using UMI-based sequencing, the study compared peripheral blood TCR-beta repertoires from patients with HTLV-I-associated myelopathy (HAM/TSP), patients with multiple sclerosis, and healthy controls. Longitudinal samples, technical triplicates and paired sorted CD4+ and CD8+ T-cell subsets, alongside PBMC samples, were included among the approximately 98 TCR-beta libraries. Each longitudinal HAM/TSP and healthy donor was sampled at 3 time-points spaced at about 3-40 month intervals. The cohort comprised 68 subjects: 14 HAM/TSP patients, 35 or so multiple sclerosis patients and about 20 healthy controls. Overall study outcomes, separate from this receptor: Expanded clones from different subjects shared no identical CDR3 amino acid sequences, which suggests that TCR-beta repertoires were private in all groups. TCR clonal expansion was highest in HAM/TSP patients and lowest in MS patients, with MS patients falling below even healthy controls.

This clonotype was recorded many times. Its antigen is not yet known. Base qualities are not provided; no much larger clone lies one nucleotide away. The germline V gene (reference sequence) sets CDR1 to DFQATT and CDR2 to SNEGSKA. Trimming removed 4 bases from V and 11 bases from J; the gene matches leave 10 bases unexplained. The CDR3 holds 13 amino acids from the cysteine to the phenylalanine. The DNA shown is the 39-base CDR3, in frame from base 1. To synthesize cDNA, template-switch 5'RACE was performed with a primer carrying a 10-nucleotide random unique molecular identifier so that each TCR transcript was tagged. Each sequencing run produced over 200 million TCR-beta sequences covering 15-18 subjects. Total RNA was extracted with the RNeasy kit. TCR-beta VDJ regions were amplified with primers for the TCR constant region and the 5'RACE anchor, using the KAPA Real-time Library Amplification kit. Sample indexes and Illumina adaptors were added in a first PCR, after which library yield was increased in a second PCR. After Ampure bead purification, the TCR product of roughly 650 bp was size-selected on a 2% E-gel SizeSelection system. Library quality was checked on a Bioanalyzer, concentration was measured with Qubit, and libraries were quantified with the Kapa Library Quantification kit before pooling. An Illumina HiSeq 2500 sequenced the libraries paired-end 2 x 150 bp. To increase sequence diversity, about 25-31% phiX was spiked into each library pool. The paper's processing steps were these. Quality-filtered reads were processed with the UMI-based MiGEC pipeline, which removed over 75% of raw TCR sequences during error correction. VDJ genes were aligned to IMGT germline references, and clonotypes were defined by unique CDR3 amino acid sequence plus V-J genes. Clonal expansion, Shannon diversity, and CDR3 relatedness (CalcPairwiseDistances, ClusterSamples) were evaluated with VDJtools, and phylogenetic trees were built with CLCbio workbench. A clone was classed as expanded if it had 8 or more unique UMIs, a cutoff based on coefficient-of-variation modelling across technical triplicates. TCRdb trimmed public reads at Q25 via fastp, called clones via MiXCR and kept in-frame beta chains. For every CDR3 protein sequence, its rows merge into one entry that carries the most common genes and DNA. It is TCRdb's table, rather than the study itself, that gives the V and J calls and clone size. The sample table records some 68,000 distinct CDR3 sequences; roughly 15% of these occur just once. The ten largest clones add up to 3.5% to 5.5% of the sample.

The time point tag for this specimen amounts to: longitudinal time-point 1 (baseline). Libraries from unsorted PBMCs were made from 2 million PBMCs kept in RNAlater at -80 degrees C until RNA extraction. PBMCs were separated from peripheral blood using Ficoll-Hypaque density gradient centrifugation and then cryopreserved in liquid nitrogen. The sequence was collected from a female donor with HTLV-1-associated myelopathy (HAM/TSP). The sample was PBMCs. In this chain, TRBV20-1 is recombined with TRBJ1-5, and TRBD1 matches 8 of the central bases. The DNA sequence is given as TGCAGTGCTACATTCCCAGGGGGCCCGTCCCAGCATTTT. The resulting protein is CSATFPGGPSQHF.